A single sample is the source of the 3 T cell receptor beta chains below, sequenced in a study of regulatory T cells in long-lasting Graves disease. Time point denoted: newly diagnosed GD, antithyroid drugs for less than 3 months. Isolated PBMC RNA provided the starting material for the TCR library. Building the TCR beta libraries relied on iRepertoire HTBI primers, and CDR3 regions underwent Arm-PCR. TCRdb reprocessed the multiplex PCR reads with MiXCR, giving one entry per CDR3 protein. Of about 440,000 distinct CDR3 sequences listed, roughly 15% are singletons. The sample was also reused in another study, on T cells in Graves' hyperthyroidism and ophthalmopathy.

Specimen: peripheral blood mononuclear cells (PBMCs), collected at new diagnosis, from a patient treated with antithyroid drugs. The receptors come from a woman in her thirties with Graves disease.

The table lists this clonotype with many counts. V gene TRBV11-2 combines with J gene TRBJ2-7, with D possibly matching TRBD1 (7 bases). Per the germline V gene, CDR1 is SGHAT and CDR2 is FQNNGV. This CDR3 contains 15 residues. The V end lost 0 bases, the J end lost 6 bases, and 15 bases lay between the germline ends. This chain's CDR3 is CASSLDLEGASEQYF. CDR3 DNA: TGTGCCAGCAGCTTAGATCTGGAGGGGGCGAGCGAGCAGTACTTC.

V usage is TRBV19 and J usage is TRBJ2-7; TRBD1 or TRBD2 may be the D gene (5 bases each). Germline CDR1 LNHDA, CDR2 SQIVND (reference sequence). Trimming left V 6 bases short and J 4 bases short, with 13 bases between. The CDR3 consists of 13 residues. The CDR3 sequence: CASRGQGRYEQYF. CDR3 nucleotide sequence: TGTGCCAGTAGGGGCCAGGGACGATACGAGCAGTACTTC.

The chain has TRBV25-1 and TRBJ2-3, with D possibly being TRBD2 (5 bases). Germline lookup yields CDR1 MGHDK and CDR2 SYGVNS. The CDR3 has 15 amino acids. The ends were cut back, 2 bases at V and 4 bases at J, with 13 bases in the middle. For the CDR3, the DNA is TGTGCCAGCAGTGAACTTGGAGGATCAGCAGATACGCAGTATTTT. This codes for CASSELGGSADTQYF.